These 6 T cell receptor beta chains were all obtained from the same sample, sequenced in a study of CD8 T cells in ankylosing spondylitis. TCRdb re-derived calls from the 5' RACE reads in MiXCR, one entry per CDR3 protein. Here the sample spans about 220,000 distinct CDR3 sequences, about 10% being singletons. The sequencing sample was made of blood, either unsorted or a sorted T cell fraction (not recorded which). Receptors were obtained from a male donor with ankylosing spondylitis or in good health (not recorded which).

This clonotype has ten or more counts. The chain uses TRBV2 and TRBJ2-3, with 12 bases matching TRBD1. The trim removed 8 bases at V and 4 bases at J, leaving 7 bases unmatched. The CDR3 spans 15 residues. Per the germline V gene, CDR1 is SNHLY and CDR2 is FYNNEI. The CDR3 nucleotides read TGTGCCAGCGGAGGGACAGGGGGCGTTGCAGATACGCAGTATTTT. This encodes CASGGTGGVADTQYF.

This clonotype was found many times. This sequence joins TRBV6-1 and TRBJ1-2, with unresolved D. The CDR3 is 15 amino acids. CDR1 is MNHNS and CDR2 is SASEGT in the germline V gene. V was pared by 6 bases and J by 8 bases, with 22 bases between. CDR3 DNA: TGTGCCAGCAGGGTCGGAAGAGTCGGCCCGGGAGGCTACACCTTC. This sequence encodes CASRVGRVGPGGYTF.

There are many counts of this clonotype. CDR3 region: CSAMDRPSDTQYF. In nucleotides, the CDR3 is TGCAGTGCTATGGACCGGCCCTCAGATACGCAGTATTTT. The chain links TRBV20-1 to TRBJ2-3; D remains unclear. The CDR3 spans 13 residues. Germline V gives CDR1 DFQATT, CDR2 SNEGSKA (reference sequence). With 4 bases removed from V and 4 bases from J, the gap between germline ends came to 12 bases.

This clonotype was seen a few times. The rearrangement links TRBV18 to TRBJ2-3; D perhaps matches TRBD1 (5 bases). Germline lookup yields CDR1 KGHSH and CDR2 LQKENI. This CDR3 spans 14 amino acids. V gave up 1 base and J gave up 6 bases, with 11 bases separating them. The CDR3 loop reads CASSPRQGEDTQYF. In nucleotides, the CDR3 is TGTGCCAGCTCACCACGTCAGGGTGAGGATACGCAGTATTTT.

Many counts were recorded for this clonotype. The gene calls are TRBV5-1 and TRBJ1-1; 10 positions agree with TRBD1. V gave up 8 bases and J gave up 1 base; unmatched junction bases: 5. CDR3 length: 14 residues. The V gene's germline CDR1 is SGHRS and CDR2 YFSETQ. The CDR3 loop is CASQTGGPNTEAFF. The CDR3 coding sequence is TGCGCCAGTCAGACAGGGGGCCCGAACACTGAAGCTTTCTTT.

The chain recombines TRBV12-3 or TRBV12-4 with TRBJ1-6; a weak D match, TRBD1 (6 bases). With 4 bases removed from V and 10 bases from J, the gap between germline ends came to 14 bases. This CDR3 is built from 14 residues. The CDR3 protein is CASSSNRDGSPLHF. The CDR3 coding sequence is TGTGCCAGCAGTTCAAACAGGGATGGATCACCCCTCCACTTT.